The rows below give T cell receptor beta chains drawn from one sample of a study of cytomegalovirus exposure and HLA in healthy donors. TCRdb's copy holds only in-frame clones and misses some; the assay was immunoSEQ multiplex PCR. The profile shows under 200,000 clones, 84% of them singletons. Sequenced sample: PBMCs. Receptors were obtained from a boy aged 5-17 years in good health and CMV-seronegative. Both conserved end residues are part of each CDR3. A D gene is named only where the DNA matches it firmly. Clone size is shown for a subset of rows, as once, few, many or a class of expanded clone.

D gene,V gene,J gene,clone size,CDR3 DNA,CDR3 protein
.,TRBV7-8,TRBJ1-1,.,TGTGCCAGCAGGAATTGGGTACAGGGAAGGTTTACTGAAGCTTTCTTT,CASRNWVQGRFTEAFF
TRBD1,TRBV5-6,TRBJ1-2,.,TGTGCCAGCAGCTCAGACAGGGGATGGAGCTACACCTTC,CASSSDRGWSYTF
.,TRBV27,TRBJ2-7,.,TGTGCCAGCAGTCCCAACAGGAATCCCTACGAGCAGTACTTC,CASSPNRNPYEQYF
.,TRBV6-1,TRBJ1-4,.,TGTGCCAGGGGGGGGATGACTAGGACTAATGAAAAACTGTTTTTT,CARGGMTRTNEKLFF
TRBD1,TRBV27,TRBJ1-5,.,TGTGCCAGCAGTTTAGGAGGGCCACAGGGGGCAATTCAGCCCCAGCATTTT,CASSLGGPQGAIQPQHF
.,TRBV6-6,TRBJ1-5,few,TGTGCCAGCAGTGCCCTCGGGAGGACCCAGCATTTT,CASSALGRTQHF
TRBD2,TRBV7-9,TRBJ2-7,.,TGTGCCAGCAGCCCCGGGACTAGCGGGAGGGCCGTCTACGAGCAGTACTTC,CASSPGTSGRAVYEQYF
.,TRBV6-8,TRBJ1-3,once,TGTGCCAGCAGTTTTACAGGCTCTGGAAACACCATATATTTT,CASSFTGSGNTIYF
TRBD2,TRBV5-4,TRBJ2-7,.,TGTGCCAGCAGCTTCTGGACTAGCGGGAGGCTCTACGAGCAGTACTTC,CASSFWTSGRLYEQYF
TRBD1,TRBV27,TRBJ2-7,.,TGTGCCAGCAGTCCAGGGACAGCCTACGAGCAGTACTTC,CASSPGTAYEQYF
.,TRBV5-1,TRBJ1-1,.,TGCGCCAGCAGCTTGAATGGTCTCAAGGAGACTGAAGCTTTCTTT,CASSLNGLKETEAFF
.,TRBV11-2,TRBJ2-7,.,TGTGCCAGCAGCTTCTCCCGGGACTACGAGCAGTACTTC,CASSFSRDYEQYF
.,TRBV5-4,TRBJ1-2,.,TGTGCCAGCAGGCCAGCGGGTCGGGATGGCTACACCTTC,CASRPAGRDGYTF
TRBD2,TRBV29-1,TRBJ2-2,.,TGCAGCGTCGGACTAGCGGGAGGTATTAGGGGTACCGGGGAGCTGTTTTTT,CSVGLAGGIRGTGELFF
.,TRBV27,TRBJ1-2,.,TGTGCCAGCAGTTTTTACCCCCCGTGGCAGGCCTCCTGGGAGGGCTACACCTTC,CASSFYPPWQASWEGYTF
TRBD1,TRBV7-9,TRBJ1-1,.,TGTTCCAGCAGGCAAAGGACAGGGGAAAACACTGAAGCTTTCTTT,CSSRQRTGENTEAFF
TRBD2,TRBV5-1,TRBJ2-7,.,TGCGCCAGCAGCTTAGATCTAGCGGTGATTGACGAGCAGTACTTC,CASSLDLAVIDEQYF
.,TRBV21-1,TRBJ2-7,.,TGTGCCAGTACTGCTGTCGGGTCTAGCGGGGAAGACGCTGTCTTCCACGAGCAGTACTTC,CASTAVGSSGEDAVFHEQYF
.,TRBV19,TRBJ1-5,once,TGTGCCAGGGGACTCGGGGGGCGTCAGCCCCAGCATTTT,CARGLGGRQPQHF
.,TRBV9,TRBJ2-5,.,TGTGCCAGCAGCGTAAACAGCCAAATCAGGGCCGGGACCCAGTACTTC,CASSVNSQIRAGTQYF
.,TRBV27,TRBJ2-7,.,TGTGCCAGCAGTTTAGCCGGGGGCGAGCAGTACTTC,CASSLAGGEQYF
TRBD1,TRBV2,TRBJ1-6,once,TGTGCCAGCAGTGAAGCGGGGGACAGCGATTATTCACCCCTCCACTTT,CASSEAGDSDYSPLHF
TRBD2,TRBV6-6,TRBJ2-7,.,TGTGCCAGCAGTGTAGCGGGAGCCTACGAGCAGTACTTC,CASSVAGAYEQYF
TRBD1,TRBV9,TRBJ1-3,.,TGTGCCAGCAGCGGATCGGGACAGCGAAACACCATATATTTT,CASSGSGQRNTIYF